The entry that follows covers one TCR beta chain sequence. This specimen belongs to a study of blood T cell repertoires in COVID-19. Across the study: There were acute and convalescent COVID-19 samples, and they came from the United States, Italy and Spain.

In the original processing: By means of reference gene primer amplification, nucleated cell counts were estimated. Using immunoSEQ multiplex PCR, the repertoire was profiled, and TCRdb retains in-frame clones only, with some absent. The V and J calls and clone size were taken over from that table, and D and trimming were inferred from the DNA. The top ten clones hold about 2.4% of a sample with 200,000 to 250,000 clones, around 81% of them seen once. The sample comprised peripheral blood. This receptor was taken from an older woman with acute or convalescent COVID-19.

The CDR3 spells CAITRGQGNSGNTIYF. The CDR3 coding sequence is TGTGCCATCACCAGGGGACAAGGGAACTCTGGAAACACCATATATTTT. V is TRBV10-3 and J is TRBJ1-3; possible D gene TRBD1, 6 bases. This CDR3 contains 16 residues. Per the germline V gene, CDR1 is ENHRY and CDR2 is SYGVKD. Trimming took off 7 bases at V and 0 bases at J, with 16 bases between the two ends.